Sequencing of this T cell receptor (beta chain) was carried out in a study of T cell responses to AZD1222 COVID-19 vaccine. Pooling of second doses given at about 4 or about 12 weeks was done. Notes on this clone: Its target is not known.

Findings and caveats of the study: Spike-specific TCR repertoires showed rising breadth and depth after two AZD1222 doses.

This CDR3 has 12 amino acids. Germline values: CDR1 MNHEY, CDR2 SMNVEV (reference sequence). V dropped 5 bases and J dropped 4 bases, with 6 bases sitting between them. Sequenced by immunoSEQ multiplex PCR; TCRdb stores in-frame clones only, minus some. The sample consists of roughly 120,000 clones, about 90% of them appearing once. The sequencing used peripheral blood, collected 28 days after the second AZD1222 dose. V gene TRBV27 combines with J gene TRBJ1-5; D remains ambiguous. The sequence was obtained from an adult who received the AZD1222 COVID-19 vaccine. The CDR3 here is CASSKGNQPQHF. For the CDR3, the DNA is TGTGCCAGCAGTAAAGGGAATCAGCCCCAGCATTTT.